This entry describes one T cell receptor beta chain. Its antigen specificity is not known. One base away there is no much larger clone; base qualities are not given. Unfractionated whole blood was collected in Tempus Blood RNA tubes, and total RNA was extracted from that blood. Roughly five healthy volunteers acted as controls for TCR sequencing and had blood drawn at day 0, 2 weeks and 6 weeks. The data originate from a study of human T cells and chemical hapten exposure (dated by TCRdb to the early 2020s). About the investigation overall: The libraries were sequenced as a pool, and the TCR yield per sample differed mostly because of small variations in library volumes within the pool. In alopecia patients, the study followed how the peripheral blood TCR repertoire changed in vivo over primary and secondary sensitization to diphenylcyclopropenone (DPC), a hapten. From each blood RNA sample, both TCR alpha and TCR beta chains were sequenced.

Receptor libraries were prepared by 5' RACE. The data were produced on an Illumina MiSeq. Library preparation attached unique molecular identifiers to individual cDNA molecules for quantitative, reproducible TCR counting. Under the source paper's analysis protocol: Samples had a median of about 96,000 TCRs, with a range from about 20,000 to 690,600. The Decombinator software suite was used to annotate V, J and CDR3 in the TCR reads. For PS versus PT1 abundance plots, all samples were subsampled to the same number of TCRs (28,000). TCRs were defined as expanded if absent before sensitization and observed at least eight times at the 2-week time point. TCRdb trimmed the raw reads at Q25, called clones with MiXCR and kept productive beta chains. Rows with one shared CDR3 protein collapse into an entry with the most common genes and DNA. TCRdb assigned the V and J calls; the authors' analysis was not used. The table for this sample lists roughly 120,000 distinct CDR3 sequences; more than 15% of them were counted only once. The ten largest clones represent 2.8% of the sample.

Spanning cysteine to phenylalanine, the CDR3 consists of 13 amino acids. Here the CDR3 DNA is all that survives: 39 bases in frame from base 1. V is cut by 1 base and J by 3 bases, and the space between the germline ends is 7 bases. The germline V gene sets CDR1 to SGHDT and CDR2 to YYEEEE. What the research found in general, with its limitations: After repeated subsampling, changes were observed in the strength of the expansion versus patch-test correlation and in the threshold at which the correlation became significant. No change with DPC sensitization was found in the number of TCRs above 1 in 1000 frequency, and no evidence of global repertoire structure alterations was found.

This sequence uses TRBV5-6 and TRBJ1-1, with no D gene named confidently. This TCR derives from a human donor in good health. The CDR3 corresponds to CASSLTTDTEAFF. The DNA reads TGTGCCAGCAGCTTGACGACGGACACTGAAGCTTTCTTT.